Listed below are T cell receptor beta chains from one sample, sequenced in a study of blood T cells in healthy people across ages. One entry per CDR3 protein, called by TCRdb with MiXCR from the 5' RACE reads. The repertoire holds roughly 800,000 distinct CDR3 sequences, with 20% to 25% as singletons. The sample was also linked to a second study, of T cells of mothers and their children.

The material sequenced was blood. These receptors were collected from a boy younger than 18 in good health. Both conserved end residues are part of each CDR3. The D gene is left open where the match is weak. The size entry is marked missing in some rows and otherwise reads once, few, many or a size class.

size,D,J,V,DNA,CDR3
NA,TRBD2,TRBJ2-3,TRBV29-1,TGCAGCGTTAGCGGGAGGGTCACAGATACGCAGTATTTT,CSVSGRVTDTQYF
NA,NA,TRBJ2-7,TRBV20-1,TGCAGTGCCTTTACCTCATCGGGGGCCCCCTACGAGCAGTACTTC,CSAFTSSGAPYEQYF
NA,TRBD1,TRBJ2-3,TRBV4-2,TGTGCCAGCAGCCAGCGGTCAGGGGGTTTTAGCACAGATACGCAGTATTTT,CASSQRSGGFSTDTQYF
NA,NA,TRBJ1-1,TRBV6-1,TGTGCCAGCAGTGAATTTCCGGGGAGTCCGGGAGCTTTCTTT,CASSEFPGSPGAFF
NA,TRBD1,TRBJ1-3,TRBV11-2,TGTGCCAGCAGCTTGACAGGGACCTACGGAAACACCATATATTTT,CASSLTGTYGNTIYF
few,TRBD1,TRBJ1-1,TRBV5-1,TGCGCCAGCAGCTCCTCGGGACAGTTGAACACTGAAGCTTTCTTT,CASSSSGQLNTEAFF
few,TRBD1,TRBJ2-5,TRBV12-3/TRBV12-4,TGTGCCAGCAGTTGGGACAGGGTCGACCAGAGGGAGACCCAGTACTTC,CASSWDRVDQRETQYF
few,NA,TRBJ1-5,TRBV29-1,TGCAGCGTTGTGACAGGTGGTAATCAGCCCCAGCATTTT,CSVVTGGNQPQHF
NA,NA,TRBJ2-2,TRBV9,TGTGCCAGCAGCAATAGCCCCCGGACAGACACCGGGGAGCTGTTTTTT,CASSNSPRTDTGELFF
NA,NA,TRBJ2-1,TRBV24-1,TGTGCCACCAGTGATTCCCGGGGGCGAAGGTATGAGCAGTTCTTC,CATSDSRGRRYEQFF
NA,TRBD2,TRBJ2-3,TRBV29-1,TGCAGCGTCGTTCGGGGGGGCACAGATACGCAGTATTTT,CSVVRGGTDTQYF
NA,NA,TRBJ1-4,TRBV20-1,TGCAGTGCTCCCAAGGACGGACCTAATGAAAAACTGTTTTTT,CSAPKDGPNEKLFF
NA,TRBD1,TRBJ2-3,TRBV5-1,TGCGCCAGCAGCCCGACAGGGGATCCCCCAGATACGCAGTATTTT,CASSPTGDPPDTQYF
NA,NA,TRBJ2-5,TRBV7-8,TGTGCCAGCAGCCCCACGGGACACCCAGGGGAGACCCAGTACTTC,CASSPTGHPGETQYF
NA,TRBD1,TRBJ1-5,TRBV6-2/TRBV6-3,TGTGCCAGCACCCCAAGGGGACAGGATGAAAATCAGCATTTT,CASTPRGQDENQHF
few,TRBD2,TRBJ2-1,TRBV6-1,TGTGCCAGCAGTGCTCTAGCGGGAGGGAGGAACAATGAGCAGTTCTTC,CASSALAGGRNNEQFF
few,NA,TRBJ1-2,TRBV6-5,TGTGCCACCCGCAGGGTTGGCTATGGCTACACCTTC,CATRRVGYGYTF
once,NA,TRBJ2-7,TRBV3-1,TGTGCCAGCAGCCAAGGGATCCCCGAATCTCGGGGATCCCCCTACGAGCAGTACTTC,CASSQGIPESRGSPYEQYF
NA,NA,TRBJ2-1,TRBV7-9,TGTGCCAGCAGCTTAGTAGCCTCAGGGATGCCCTACAATGAGCAGTTCTTC,CASSLVASGMPYNEQFF
few,NA,TRBJ2-5,TRBV9,TGTGCCAGCAGCACTAGGCTGGGACAAGAGACCCAGTACTTC,CASSTRLGQETQYF
few,TRBD1,TRBJ1-4,TRBV7-2,TGTGCCAGCAGCCCGACAGGGGATAATGAAAAACTGTTTTTT,CASSPTGDNEKLFF
few,TRBD2,TRBJ2-1,TRBV2,TGTGCCAGCAGGGCGCGGGGACTAGGGGAACATGAGCAGTTCTTC,CASRARGLGEHEQFF
NA,TRBD2,TRBJ2-1,TRBV20-1,TGCAGTGCCTTGGATCTGGCGGGAGGGTCTAGAGGCAATGAGCAGTTCTTC,CSALDLAGGSRGNEQFF
NA,NA,TRBJ2-5,TRBV3-1,TGTGCCAGCAGCCAAGATCCTTACTTTGGGCAGTGCTTC,CASSQDPYFGQCF
NA,NA,TRBJ1-5,TRBV7-2,TGTGCCAGCAGCTCCGGCGGGCACAATCAGCCCCAGCATTTT,CASSSGGHNQPQHF
NA,NA,TRBJ2-1,TRBV10-2,TGCGCCAGCACCCAAGGACTCGGGGGTGGGAATGAGCAGTTCTTC,CASTQGLGGGNEQFF
once,NA,TRBJ2-5,TRBV29-1,TGCAGCGTGGGGTTAGGGTCAGACTTCCAAGAGACCCAGTACTTC,CSVGLGSDFQETQYF
NA,NA,TRBJ2-5,TRBV7-8,TGTGCCAGCAGCTCGGACCCCTGGGAGACCCAGTACTTC,CASSSDPWETQYF
few,NA,TRBJ1-6,TRBV12-3/TRBV12-4,TGTGCCAGCAGTTTGGTTACGGCCGTTAATTCACCCCTCCACTTT,CASSLVTAVNSPLHF
NA,NA,TRBJ1-6,TRBV28,TGTGCCGGCAGTTTCGGAGACAGTAGGTCACCCCTCCACTTT,CAGSFGDSRSPLHF
NA,NA,TRBJ2-1,TRBV12-5,TGTGCTAGTGGTTACCCCCGTTATGGCAATGAGCAGTTCTTC,CASGYPRYGNEQFF
few,NA,TRBJ2-5,TRBV28,TGTGCCAGCAGATTGCCCTTGACAGGAGAGACCCAGTACTTC,CASRLPLTGETQYF
few,TRBD1,TRBJ2-1,TRBV10-3,TGTGCCATCGATAGGACAGGGGGGAATGAGCAGTTCTTC,CAIDRTGGNEQFF
few,TRBD2,TRBJ2-1,TRBV20-1,TGCAGTGCTAGAGATCCCCGAGTAGCGGGGGGTAATGAGCAGTTCTTC,CSARDPRVAGGNEQFF
few,NA,TRBJ2-3,TRBV20-1,TGCAGTGCTAACATCGGCGGCACAGATACGCAGTATTTT,CSANIGGTDTQYF
NA,NA,TRBJ2-1,TRBV18,TGTGCCAGCTCACCTCGTTCGACAGGTAACAATGAGCAGTTCTTC,CASSPRSTGNNEQFF
NA,NA,TRBJ2-3,TRBV11-2,TGTGCCAGCAGCTTAGGTCCGGGAGTGGAAGATACGCGGTATTTT,CASSLGPGVEDTRYF
NA,TRBD1,TRBJ1-1,TRBV12-3/TRBV12-4,TGTGCCAGCAGATCTCCGGGACAGAGTAACACTGAAGCTTTCTTT,CASRSPGQSNTEAFF
NA,NA,TRBJ2-4,TRBV6-6,TGTGCCAGCAGTTACCAGGGTACCAAAAACATTCAGTACTTC,CASSYQGTKNIQYF
few,TRBD2,TRBJ2-2,TRBV7-9,TGTGCCAGCAGCTTAGCCCTAGCGGGAGACCGGGAGCTGTTTTTT,CASSLALAGDRELFF
few,NA,TRBJ2-3,TRBV15,TGTGCCACCAGCAGGGGCTCAGGGGCCGCAGATACGCAGTATTTT,CATSRGSGAADTQYF
NA,TRBD1,TRBJ1-2,TRBV5-1,TGCGCCAGCAGCCTGCTTATCTACGGGACAGGGGGCTCCAACTATGGCTACACCTTC,CASSLLIYGTGGSNYGYTF
few,NA,TRBJ1-3,TRBV6-1,TGTGCCAGCAGTGAAATGGTACAGCCAGGAAACACCATATATTTT,CASSEMVQPGNTIYF
few,NA,TRBJ2-6,TRBV7-2,TGTGCCAGCAGCTTAACCCCGGGAGTCACTATCTCTGGGGCCAACGTCCTGACTTTC,CASSLTPGVTISGANVLTF
NA,NA,TRBJ2-1,TRBV12-3/TRBV12-4,TGTGCCAGCAGTGCCGGATTTCTCGAGGGGGAATACAATGAGCAGTTCTTC,CASSAGFLEGEYNEQFF
NA,NA,TRBJ2-5,TRBV12-5,TGTGCTAGTGGTTTGGGGATCATGGAGACCCAGTACTTC,CASGLGIMETQYF
NA,NA,TRBJ2-1,TRBV7-2,TGTGCCAGCAGCCGGGACCATTACAATGAGCAGTTCTTC,CASSRDHYNEQFF